This T cell receptor beta chain derives from a study of blood T cell repertoires in COVID-19. Study details: There were acute and convalescent COVID-19 samples, and they came from the United States, Italy and Spain.

Authors' methods: Estimated nucleated cell counts came from reference gene primer amplification. Sequenced by immunoSEQ multiplex PCR; TCRdb stores in-frame clones only, minus some. V, J and clone size reflect that table, while D and trimming were determined from the DNA. The repertoire has about 230,000 clones, 87% of them found once; the top ten carry 9.5% to 15%. The CDR3 totals 15 residues. Trimming left V 1 base short and J 4 bases short, with 13 bases between. Per the germline V gene, CDR1 is SGDLS and CDR2 is YYNGEE. The rearrangement links TRBV9 to TRBJ2-3, with D perhaps matching TRBD2 (6 bases). The receptor was derived from a young woman who had recovered from COVID-19. The specimen was peripheral blood. The CDR3 here is CASSVSGGTADTQYF. For the CDR3, the DNA is TGTGCCAGCAGCGTATCCGGCGGGACCGCAGATACGCAGTATTTT.